One and the same sample provided the 21 T cell receptor beta chains below, sequenced in a study of cytomegalovirus exposure and HLA in healthy donors. The PCR made use of 60 Vbeta and 13 Jbeta primers. Produced via immunoSEQ multiplex PCR; TCRdb's table is partial and in-frame only. The repertoire holds some 200,000 clones, with about 88% as singletons. Sequenced sample: PBMCs. Every receptor here comes from a girl younger than two in good health and CMV-seronegative.

The chain combines TRBV30 with TRBJ2-3; TRBD2 matches at 8 bases. Germline V gene sequence: CDR1 GTSNPN, CDR2 SVGIG (reference sequence). The CDR3 runs 13 residues. Trimming cost V 4 bases and J 1 base; bases outside gene matches: 1. The CDR3 is CAWTLAGTDTQYF. The CDR3 region has the DNA TGTGCCTGGACACTAGCGGGCACAGATACGCAGTATTTT.

The rearrangement uses TRBV6-5 and TRBJ2-7; TRBD2 matches at 7 bases. Germline lookup yields CDR1 MNHEY and CDR2 SVGAGI. There are 15 residues in the CDR3. Losses at the gene ends were 0 bases for V and 3 bases for J; bases not matched to a gene: 5. The chain's CDR3 is CASSYSGGEFYEQYF. CDR3 bases: TGTGCCAGCAGTTACTCGGGGGGGGAGTTCTACGAGCAGTACTTC.

The chain recombines TRBV29-1 with TRBJ2-7; perhaps TRBD1 as D (5 bases). CDR3 size: 14 residues. CDR1 and CDR2 from the germline V gene are SQVTM and ANQGSEA. Trimming took 0 bases from V and 1 from J, leaving 10 bases between them. CDR3 in DNA: TGCAGCGTTGAAGACCCTAGGGGTTCCTACGAGCAGTACTTC. This gives the protein CSVEDPRGSYEQYF.

In DNA form, the CDR3 reads TGTGCCAGCAGTGTCACCTACGAGCAGTACTTC. Amino acid sequence: CASSVTYEQYF. J is TRBJ2-7 and V is TRBV2; D is ambiguous. CDR1 is SNHLY and CDR2 is FYNNEI in the germline V gene. The CDR3 runs to 11 residues. Trimming pared 4 bases from V and 2 bases from J, leaving 3 bases between.

The chain employs TRBV5-1 and TRBJ2-1; 8 bases are a match to TRBD2. The CDR3 spans 18 residues. V trimming: 0 bases; J trimming: 1 base; junction bases outside the gene matches: 9. Germline assignment: CDR1 SGHRS and CDR2 YFSETQ. The chain's CDR3 is CASSLAILREVSYNEQFF. Here the CDR3 DNA reads TGCGCCAGCAGCTTGGCGATCTTGCGGGAGGTTTCCTACAATGAGCAGTTCTTC.

This chain links TRBV4-1 with TRBJ1-2, with 10 nucleotides matching TRBD1. V shed 4 bases, J shed 4 bases, and the junction held 3 bases outside the gene matches. This CDR3 has 14 residues. Germline values: CDR1 MGHRA, CDR2 YSYEKL. CDR3: CASSLRDRGYGYTF. CDR3 DNA: TGCGCCAGCAGCCTTCGGGACAGGGGCTATGGCTACACCTTC.

The chain links TRBV5-6 to TRBJ1-1; 9 bases fit TRBD1. This CDR3 has 17 amino acids. J gave up 4 bases and V 1 base, and 11 bases lay outside the gene matches. Germline CDR1 SGHDT, CDR2 YYEEEE. In DNA form, the CDR3 reads TGTGCCAGCAGCTTGTTGGGGACAGGGCAGGGCCTCACTGAAGCTTTCTTT. It is translated as CASSLLGTGQGLTEAFF.

The rearrangement links TRBV5-1 to TRBJ2-5; possible D gene TRBD1, 5 bases. The germline V gene encodes CDR1 SGHRS and CDR2 YFSETQ. V lost 3 bases to trimming and J lost 2 bases, with 11 bases between them. The CDR3 covers 14 residues. The CDR3 DNA sequence: TGCGCCAGCAGCTGGAGACAGTATCAAGAGACCCAGTACTTC. This encodes CASSWRQYQETQYF.

This clone has just one count. This rearrangement joins TRBV27 to TRBJ2-1; TRBD1 agrees at 10 bases. The trim removed 3 bases at V and 6 bases at J, leaving 11 bases unmatched. CDR1 is MNHEY, CDR2 SMNVEV, per germline (reference sequence). CDR3 length: 17 residues. The CDR3 nucleotides read TGTGCCAGCAGTTTCCCTTCCGGGACAGGGGTTCTCAATGAGCAGTTCTTC. Protein sequence: CASSFPSGTGVLNEQFF.

The rearrangement links TRBV27 to TRBJ2-1; D is possibly TRBD2 (6 bases). The V and J ends lost 4 bases and 7 bases respectively, with 11 bases between them. Germline-derived CDR1 and CDR2 are MNHEY and SMNVEV (reference sequence). The CDR3 has 13 amino acids. The CDR3 DNA is TGTGCCAGCAGTTGGGCAGGGAGGAATGAGCAGTTCTTC. The encoded protein is CASSWAGRNEQFF.

The rearrangement links TRBV27 to TRBJ2-7, with D possibly TRBD1 on 6 matching bases. V lost 4 bases and J lost 0, with 7 bases in between. Germline-derived CDR1 and CDR2 are MNHEY and SMNVEV (reference sequence). The CDR3 runs 13 residues. CDR3 in amino acids: CASSSGDSYEQYF. The CDR3 DNA is TGTGCCAGCAGTTCAGGGGACTCCTACGAGCAGTACTTC.

This chain connects TRBV5-1 to TRBJ2-7, with TRBD1 matching 7 bases. V trimming: 4 bases; J trimming: 2 bases; junction bases outside the gene matches: 12. Looked up from germline, CDR1 is SGHRS and CDR2 is YFSETQ. The CDR3 runs to 16 residues. The CDR3 coding sequence is TGCGCCAGCAGCCTTACGACCGGGACAGCCACCTACGAGCAGTACTTC. It encodes CASSLTTGTATYEQYF. Drawing the rest from reference TRBV5-1 and TRBJ2-7, the complete variable domain is KAGVTQTPRYLIKTRGQQVTLSCSPISGHRSVSWYQQTPGQGLQFLFEYFSETQRNKGNFPGRFSGRQFSNSRSEMNVSTLELGDSALYLCASSLTTGTATYEQYFGPGTRLTVT.

This rearrangement joins TRBV18 to TRBJ2-7, with 8 bases fitting TRBD2. This CDR3 contains 18 residues. Trimming cost V 0 bases and J 2 bases; bases outside gene matches: 12. Germline V gene lookup returns CDR1 KGHSH and CDR2 LQKENI. The CDR3 spells CASSPPGQPAGVTYEQYF. For the CDR3, the DNA is TGTGCCAGCTCACCACCGGGGCAACCAGCGGGGGTGACCTACGAGCAGTACTTC.

J is TRBJ2-3 and V is TRBV5-4; no clear D gene. V lost 0 bases, J lost 3 bases, and 14 bases lay in between. CDR1 is SGHNT and CDR2 is YYREEE in the germline V gene (reference sequence). The CDR3 is made up of 16 amino acids. CDR3 residues: CASSLAGLAGTDTQYF. The CDR3 nucleotides read TGTGCCAGCAGCTTGGCCGGATTAGCCGGTACAGATACGCAGTATTTT.

There are a few counts of this clone. The genes are TRBV6-5 and TRBJ1-1; 7 bases are a match to TRBD1. The CDR3 consists of 15 residues. The germline gives CDR1 MNHEY, CDR2 SVGAGI. V gave up 2 bases and J gave up 4 bases; unmatched junction bases: 7. The CDR3, as DNA: TGTGCCAGCAGTTACCCGAGACAGGGAATCACTGAAGCTTTCTTT. This encodes CASSYPRQGITEAFF.

The V gene is TRBV18, the J gene TRBJ2-1, with D hard to call. The CDR3 consists of 11 residues. The germline V gene encodes CDR1 KGHSH and CDR2 LQKENI. Trimming took 3 bases from V and 8 from J, leaving 5 bases between them. The CDR3 DNA is TGTGCCAGCTCACCTTCGGATGAGCAGTTCTTC. The encoded protein is CASSPSDEQFF.

This chain joins TRBV7-8 and TRBJ1-2, with 8 bases matching TRBD1. Germline V lookup: CDR1 SGHVS, CDR2 FQNEAQ. The CDR3 is 17 amino acids. V dropped 5 bases and J dropped 4; count of bases not matched to a gene: 15. CDR3 protein: CASSAKRGQEFGYGYTF. Here the CDR3 DNA reads TGTGCCAGCAGCGCAAAGAGGGGACAGGAGTTTGGCTATGGCTACACCTTC.

The chain couples TRBV2 to TRBJ1-6, with a tentative D call TRBD1 (5 bases). V was cut by 9 bases and J by 7 bases, with 19 bases left in between. Germline CDR1 reads SNHLY; CDR2 reads FYNNEI. CDR3 length equals 15 residues. The CDR3 DNA is TGTGCCAGTAGAGAAACCGACAGTCTAAATTCACCCCTCCACTTT. Its protein is CASRETDSLNSPLHF.

With respect to this clone: The junction does not match germline at one end; this may be a read error. The V call is TRBV7-9, the J call TRBJ1-3; D remains unclear. CDR1 is SEHNR and CDR2 is FQNEAQ in the germline V gene (reference sequence). The CDR3 runs to 12 residues. CDR3 protein: CSSSFTGNTIYF. The CDR3 DNA follows: TGTTCCAGCAGCTTCACTGGAAACACCATATATTTT. Full variable domain (outside the CDR3, taken from reference TRBV7-9 and TRBJ1-3): DTGVSQNPRHKITKRGQNVTFRCDPISEHNRLYWYRQTLGQGPEFLTYFQNEAQLEKSRLLSDRFSAERPKGSFSTLEIQRTEQGDSAMYLCSSSFTGNTIYFGEGSWLTVV.

The rearrangement links TRBV20-1 to TRBJ2-3; D gene unclear. Germline V gives CDR1 DFQATT, CDR2 SNEGSKA (reference sequence). The CDR3 is made up of 11 amino acids. V was trimmed by 5 bases and J by 6 bases, leaving 9 bases between them. In nucleotides, the CDR3 is TGCAGTGCTGGTAGTTTGGATACGCAGTATTTT. Protein product: CSAGSLDTQYF.

V gene TRBV5-8 combines with J gene TRBJ2-3, with TRBD2 matching 10 bases. Germline lookup yields CDR1 SGHTS and CDR2 YDEGEE. The V and J ends lost 4 bases and 3 bases, in that order; junction bases with no gene match: 5. CDR3 length: 15 amino acids. This chain's CDR3 is CASSPSGRVTDTQYF. CDR3 in DNA: TGTGCCAGCAGCCCCAGCGGGAGGGTGACAGATACGCAGTATTTT.